This paragraph reports one TCR beta chain. Under the authors' procedure: How many nucleated cells were present was estimated from reference gene primer amplification. Measured with immunoSEQ multiplex PCR; TCRdb has only the in-frame clones, and not every one. That table is the source of V, J and clone size, and D and trimming were worked out from the DNA. The data contain 200,000 to 250,000 clones, about 79% of them singletons. This entry is derived from a study of blood T cell repertoires in COVID-19. The wider study: Some COVID-19 samples were acute and others convalescent; all came from the United States, Italy and Spain.

Germline CDR1 reads SGHRS; CDR2 reads YFSETQ. This CDR3 is built from 21 residues. V gave up 0 bases and J gave up 3 bases; unmatched junction bases: 18. V usage is TRBV5-1 and J usage is TRBJ2-3; 11 bases align to TRBD2. This receptor was identified in a man aged 45-65 years with active or convalescent COVID-19. The sample comprised peripheral blood. The CDR3, as DNA: TGCGCCAGCAGCTTGGCCATTATGAGTGCCCCACTAGCGGGGGCAACAGATACGCAGTATTTT. It codes for CASSLAIMSAPLAGATDTQYF.